This passage covers 10 T cell receptor beta chains from one sample sequenced in a study of shared clonotypes between healthy human individuals. Clones were sequenced by immunoSEQ multiplex PCR, and TCRdb holds only the in-frame ones, with some missing. The table records 1.5 million to 1.9 million clones, approximately 98% of them present only once. The sequenced sample consisted of naive CD4+ T cells sorted from blood. Noted subset: CD45RA+ positively selected. These receptors originate from a man younger than 45 in good health.

The rearrangement joins TRBV28 to TRBJ2-1; 9 bases are a match to TRBD2. CDR3 length: 15 amino acids. In germline, CDR1 is MDHEN, CDR2 SYDVKM. Losses at the gene ends were 3 bases for V and 5 bases for J; bases not matched to a gene: 5. In DNA, the CDR3 is TGTGCCAGCAGTTTCTCGGGACTAGCTAACAATGAGCAGTTCTTC. Amino acids: CASSFSGLANNEQFF.

The chain combines TRBV5-4 with TRBJ2-7; 9 nucleotides match TRBD2. J lost 0 bases, V lost 4 bases, and 8 bases had no gene match. This CDR3 contains 16 residues. Germline CDR1 SGHNT, CDR2 YYREEE (reference sequence). DNA of the CDR3: TGTGCCAGCAGCCTGGGAGTACTAGCGGGCTCCTACGAGCAGTACTTC. Its protein product is CASSLGVLAGSYEQYF.

V and J are TRBV7-2 and TRBJ1-2; tentatively, D is TRBD1 (5 bases). Germline CDR1 SGHTA, CDR2 FQGNSA. Trimming took 5 bases from V and 4 from J, leaving 11 bases between them. This CDR3 region has 13 residues. CDR3 sequence: CASSPTGSYGYTF. CDR3 bases: TGTGCCAGCAGCCCTACAGGAAGCTATGGCTACACCTTC.

The chain couples TRBV4-1 to TRBJ2-3, with D uncertain. Germline-derived CDR1 and CDR2 are MGHRA and YSYEKL. V lost 0 bases and J 3 bases, leaving 4 bases between the germline ends. The CDR3 sequence is 13 residues long. The chain's CDR3 is CASSQDRTDTQYF. DNA for the CDR3: TGCGCCAGCAGCCAAGATAGGACAGATACGCAGTATTTT.

This chain links TRBV18 with TRBJ2-2, with D possibly being TRBD2 (5 bases). The CDR3 has 18 amino acids. Trimming left V 2 bases short and J 2 bases short, with 18 bases between. The V gene's germline CDR1 is KGHSH and CDR2 LQKENI. CDR3 sequence (DNA): TGTGCCAGCTCACCAGTAATGATGAGGGTCCTCAACACCGGGGAGCTGTTTTTT. It translates to CASSPVMMRVLNTGELFF.

V and J are TRBV5-1 and TRBJ2-3; 8 nucleotides match TRBD2. The CDR3 length is 15 residues. Germline V gives CDR1 SGHRS, CDR2 YFSETQ. With V trimmed by 0 bases and J by 5 bases, 5 bases remained unmatched. The chain's CDR3 is CASSLAGGPGDTQYF. In DNA form, the CDR3 reads TGCGCCAGCAGCTTGGCGGGAGGGCCAGGAGATACGCAGTATTTT.

The chain joins TRBV11-2 to TRBJ2-3; D is perhaps TRBD2 (6 bases). V lost 0 bases and J lost 5, with 15 bases in between. Per the germline V gene, CDR1 is SGHAT and CDR2 is FQNNGV. The CDR3 totals 16 residues. The CDR3 loop is CASSLEWRGGIDTQYF. The CDR3 nucleotides are TGTGCCAGCAGCTTAGAGTGGCGGGGCGGGATAGATACGCAGTATTTT. Full variable domain (rest looked up from reference TRBV11-2 and TRBJ2-3): EAGVAQSPRYKIIEKRQSVAFWCNPISGHATLYWYQQILGQGPKLLIQFQNNGVVDDSQLPKDRFSAERLKGVDSTLKIQPAKLEDSAVYLCASSLEWRGGIDTQYFGPGTRLTVL.

V usage is TRBV6-6 and J usage is TRBJ2-3; D possibly uses TRBD1 or TRBD2 (6 bases each). The germline V gene has CDR1 MNHNY and CDR2 SVGAGI (reference sequence). The CDR3 is made up of 16 amino acids. The V end lost 6 bases, the J end lost 3 bases, and 19 bases lay between the germline ends. CDR3 sequence (DNA): TGTGCCAGCAGACCCGGAGGGGGGTGGGGGACAGATACGCAGTATTTT. Translated, it gives CASRPGGGWGTDTQYF.

V gene TRBV10-3 combines with J gene TRBJ2-5, with 10 bases identical to TRBD2. Germline trimming cut 10 bases from V and 5 bases from J; bases unmatched to any gene: 10. This CDR3 has 14 residues. Looked up from germline, CDR1 is ENHRY and CDR2 is SYGVKD. DNA for the CDR3: TGTGCCACTGGGCTAGCGGGAGTCCCCGAGACCCAGTACTTC. This codes for CATGLAGVPETQYF.

This clone was picked up one time. This sequence joins TRBV5-4 and TRBJ2-6; D gene ambiguous. V lost 0 bases and J 1 base, leaving 14 bases between the germline ends. The CDR3 extends over 18 amino acids. The V gene's germline CDR1 is SGHNT and CDR2 YYREEE (reference sequence). CDR3 loop: CASSLGGPAGSGANVLTF. The CDR3 coding sequence is TGTGCCAGCAGCTTGGGAGGTCCCGCCGGATCTGGGGCCAACGTCCTGACTTTC. The whole variable domain, filled in from reference TRBV5-4 and TRBJ2-6, reads ETGVTQSPTHLIKTRGQQVTLRCSSQSGHNTVSWYQQALGQGPQFIFQYYREEENGRGNFPPRFSGLQFPNYSSELNVNALELDDSALYLCASSLGGPAGSGANVLTFGAGSRLTVL.